This T cell receptor beta chain originates from a study of cytomegalovirus exposure and HLA in healthy donors (dated by TCRdb to the late 2010s). Broadly, across the study: An earlier analysis of roughly 500 of the donors reported 250 to 300 Gb of sequence data and 117 million unique TCR beta sequences obtained from roughly 180 million T cells. The genetic ancestry cluster associated with self-reported Caucasian donors included 80% to 90% of the roughly 390 genotyped donors. Typing coverage differed by locus: A, B, C, DRB1 and DQB1 were typed in roughly 629-630 donors, DQA1 in 522, DPA1 in some 600, and DPB1 in about 450. Four to six DR-DQ haplotypes were handled as single units for association and clustering, since linkage in the cohort was strong. In a later analysis, previously published TCR beta repertoires from 666 donors were re-analyzed and high-resolution HLA genotyping was added so that TCR occurrence patterns could be studied. About 320 gigabases of sequencing data and around 87 million unique TCR sequences were included in an early release covering several hundred HLA-typed donors. Rather than drawing on any new phenotypic data, the later analysis identified candidate immune exposures from TCR beta sequences and the way those sequences occurred across donors. In addition to the first cohort of roughly 670 subjects, a separate validation cohort of some 120 different subjects was used. Every discovery cohort repertoire had been produced on one sequencing platform. HLA typing included class I and class II loci at four-digit resolution. The study was designed to test whether signatures of past pathogen exposure could be identified by cataloging public T cell receptors. On average, around 240,000 unique TCR beta nucleotide sequences were sequenced per donor among some 420 genotyped donors of the cohort, with roughly 18% of those sequences being non-productive. The T cell repertoires of some 670 subjects were profiled by immunosequencing and related to cytomegalovirus serostatus. Donor age, sex, ethnicity and CMV serostatus were collected together with the repertoire data. In a later genetic analysis, genome-wide SNP genotypes for about three fifths of the roughly 670 donors were used, and that subset was treated as a discovery cohort. An earlier analysis of approximately 640 of the donors applied high-throughput TCR beta sequencing to assess whether each TCR beta V gene segment acted as functional or pseudogenic. To predict cytomegalovirus infection status, the study combined high-throughput TCR immunosequencing, statistical association of individual TCRs with disease status, and machine learning.

The junction shows trimming of 0 bases on V and 4 bases on J, and the gene matches do not reach 4 bases of it. From the germline V gene (reference sequence), CDR1 is MNHEY and CDR2 is SMNVEV. The CDR3 runs 15 amino acids, cysteine and phenylalanine included. Here the CDR3 DNA is all that survives: 45 bases in frame from base 1. Findings and caveats that apply to the study as a whole: Most TCR sequences were seen in very few donors, while some public TCRs were found in many individuals. Because counts were too low, about 15 rarely observed V segments, including chromosome 9 orphons, were left out of the earlier analysis of over 550 of the donors. A few of the identified cytomegalovirus-associated TCR beta chains were confirmed in vitro to be specific for cytomegalovirus antigens. Cytomegalovirus status was reported to be diagnosed by the classifier with high specificity and sensitivity in both the original and validation cohorts. A later analysis found that TCR association rates varied across HLA loci, with DRB1 alleles showing the most associated TCRs and HLA-C alleles the fewest. In a later analysis, most CMV-associated TCR beta chains were found to appear HLA-restricted, with HLA associations seemingly driven largely by CMV exposure. The study gave a list of 150 to 200 TCR beta chains associated with cytomegalovirus. An association between a missense DCLRE1C variant and V-gene and J-gene trimming of TCR beta chains was found in a later genetic analysis and replicated in an independent cohort. In a later analysis, HLA-associated TCR beta chains showed more clonal expansion and lower generation probabilities than non-associated chains that were equally common. A cluster of highly shared sequence variants was judged likely to represent a technical artifact of the sequencing pipeline. In a later genetic analysis, fewer N-insertions in productive TCRs were reported among donors in an Asian-associated ancestry cluster than the 666-donor mean. A further reported finding was that TCR beta sequences accurately predicted the HLA-A and HLA-B alleles for most subjects in the first cohort. The cohort was sequenced for TCR beta chains only, and without alpha or paired-chain data the features that could be detected were limited. According to the authors, the approach could potentially be generalized to other disease states and immunological phenotypes. Several of the top co-occurrence clusters appeared to be linked to parvovirus B19, influenza, CMV and Epstein-Barr virus, according to a later analysis. Correlated functional status among segregating V segments might be attributable to linkage disequilibrium, but an unknown experimental factor could not be ruled out. In an earlier analysis of more than 500 of the donors, most TCR beta V segments appeared in productive rearrangements about 87% or about 30% of the time, broadly matching IMGT annotations. For the cohort, immune exposure information was limited to CMV serostatus. The presence/absence analyses assumed that sequencing depth was roughly uniform across donors, and that assumption may not be true. At a false discovery rate of 0.05, a later analysis linked around 17,000 TCR beta sequences to specific HLA alleles. When HLA alleles, especially DR and DQ, strongly co-occurred, attributing TCR associations to individual alleles was difficult. Because HLA typing was missing for some donors at each locus, association tests included only the typed subset. Because the 87-base-pair reads could not distinguish some IMGT-functional V segments, including TRBV6-2 and TRBV6-3, those segments were excluded.

The protocol used for the library was the immunoSEQ multiplex PCR assay. For the multiplex PCR, a mixture combining 60 forward primers for TCR Vbeta segments and 13 reverse primers for TCR Jbeta segments was used. A multiplex PCR assay on genomic DNA amplified the CDR3 region of rearranged TCR beta genes. Amplified TCR beta libraries were sequenced as 87-base-pair reads on the Illumina HiSeq System. As for the original processing: A later analysis counted tens of millions of unique TCR beta chains across the approximately 700 repertoires, and some 11 million of these chains were shared by at least two donors. Raw reads were error-corrected and collapsed into unique sequences by a nearest-neighbor algorithm in which closely related sequences were merged to remove PCR and sequencing errors. CDR3 sequences were aligned to IMGT reference sequences to assign V, D and J gene segments. For a sequence to be retained, a match of at least six nucleotides to both a V gene segment and a J gene segment was required. A rearrangement was called productive if the CDR3 had no stop codons and remained in frame with V and J, and every other rearrangement was called non-productive. Following IMGT convention, CDR3 was defined as the stretch from the second conserved V-encoded cysteine to the conserved J-encoded phenylalanine. The earlier analysis of roughly 590 of the donors excluded any sequence lacking an unambiguous match to a single V gene segment. In an earlier analysis of around 590 of the donors, a V segment was called functional when productive rearrangements were above 56.7%, and segregating when the standard deviation between donors exceeded 5%. To diagnose cytomegalovirus status from the catalog of TCR beta chain sequences, a statistical classification framework was built. In a later analysis, TCR nucleotide sequences were compared against IMGT/GENE-DB human TR gene sequences so that V and J genes could be assigned. The TCRdist pipeline was used in a later analysis to assign CDR3 sequences and most-parsimonious VDJ recombination scenarios. In a later analysis, each TCR beta chain was defined by its CDR3 amino acid sequence together with its V-gene family, and reads without a unique V-gene family were excluded. A later analysis removed 550 to 650 highly shared, low-generation-probability nucleotide sequences to deal with suspected cross-contamination and a sequencing artifact. In a later analysis, a clonal expansion index for each public chain was calculated from normalized within-repertoire ranks of inferred template counts. A later analysis computed generation probabilities with a VDJ recombination model fitted to out-of-frame rearrangements, and checked the results against IGoR. In a later analysis, hypergeometric tests were used to score TCR-TCR, TCR-HLA and TCR-CMV co-occurrence, with a repertoire-size bias correction applied to TCR pairs. False discovery rates were estimated in a later analysis by permuting HLA or CMV assignments 20 times. In a later analysis, co-occurring TCRs were grouped using DBSCAN, with TCRdist sequence similarity added in when clustering inside HLA-allele-positive subsets. Repertoires with fewer than 30,000 or more than 120,000 public chains, plus five repertoires with anomalous nucleotide sharing, were excluded from co-occurrence clustering. TCRdb re-hosts the immuneACCESS table, in-frame sequences only. Its copies lack some clones; in the studies checked, an unresolved V gene accounts for under half of them, and the cause for the rest is not known. D and trimming were read from the DNA, whereas the V and J calls and clone size are those reported in that table. Recorded for this sample are roughly 130,000 clones; around three quarters of them occurred a single time. The ten largest clones add up to about 1.7% of the sample.

This clone was recorded a few times. What this receptor recognizes is not known. No much larger clonotype is one base removed from it; base qualities were not supplied. In total, over 600 healthy bone marrow donors made up the cohort. At the time of sampling, every cohort member was nominally healthy, though immune exposures that went unrecorded were likely present. The donor was CMV seronegative and belonged to the group of around 400 seronegative cohort members. Every donor gave a peripheral blood sample, and the peripheral blood mononuclear cells from that sample were used for TCR beta sequencing. The Qiagen DNeasy Blood Extraction Kit was used to extract genomic DNA from the blood cell samples.

The material sequenced was PBMCs. This clonotype was sampled from a woman between 45 and 65 years old in good health and CMV-seronegative. Recombination linked TRBV27 to TRBJ2-7, and TRBD1 aligns with 9 junction nucleotides. The CDR3 is CASSLSRTGVYEQYF. The nucleotide sequence is given as TGTGCCAGCAGTTTATCGAGGACAGGGGTGTACGAGCAGTACTTC.